Each of the 25 T cell receptor beta chains below was sequenced from the same sample in a study of blood T cell repertoires in COVID-19. Some clones are missing from TCRdb's copy, which holds only in-frame ones; the method was immunoSEQ multiplex PCR. The sample lists around 290,000 clones; more than 75% were seen once. Material: PBMCs or T cells enriched from blood (not recorded which). The receptor source for this set is an older woman in a cohort exposed to, infected with or recovered from COVID-19 (not recorded which).

This clone occurred once. This chain joins TRBV21-1 and TRBJ1-3; no check of the table's D call, TRBD1, against the DNA was made. TRBV21-1 is shown as a pseudogene. This CDR3 has 23 residues. The CDR3: CASSHRLPGQGVGGSNSGNTIYF. Here the CDR3 DNA reads TGTGCCAGCAGCCATCGTCTACCGGGACAGGGGGTAGGTGGTTCCAACTCTGGAAACACCATATATTTT.

This chain uses TRBV2 with TRBJ1-6, with 9 bases matching TRBD1. The CDR3 has 14 amino acids. V lost 6 bases to trimming and J lost 10 bases; unmatched junction nucleotides: 7. From germline, CDR1 is SNHLY and CDR2 FYNNEI. CDR3 residues: CASRPGQGGSPLHF. As DNA, the CDR3 is TGTGCCAGCAGACCGGGACAGGGAGGATCACCCCTCCACTTT.

The chain uses TRBV11-1 and TRBJ1-6, with 7 bases fitting TRBD1. Germline V lookup: CDR1 SGHAT, CDR2 FQDESV (reference sequence). After removal of 5 bases from V and 5 bases from J, the junction contained 6 bases not matched to a gene. The CDR3 is 15 residues long. CDR3 nucleotides: TGTGCCAGCAGCCGACAGGGTTTGGATAATTCACCCCTCCACTTT. As protein: CASSRQGLDNSPLHF.

The chain has TRBV16 and TRBJ2-7, with a possible D match to TRBD2 (6 bases). The CDR3 totals 14 residues. The germline gives CDR1 KGHSY, CDR2 FQNENV. The V and J ends lost 4 bases and 1 base respectively, with 11 bases between them. CDR3 sequence reads: CASSRQAGSYEQYF. The CDR3 region has the DNA TGTGCCAGCAGCCGTCAGGCGGGGTCCTACGAGCAGTACTTC.

The chain links TRBV27 to TRBJ1-5; the D gene is possibly TRBD1 (6 bases). CDR3 length: 13 amino acids. CDR1 is MNHEY and CDR2 is SMNVEV in the germline V gene (reference sequence). With 5 bases removed from V and 7 bases from J, the gap between germline ends came to 12 bases. The CDR3: CASSVDRYQPQHF. The CDR3 nucleotides are TGTGCCAGCAGTGTCGACAGGTACCAGCCCCAGCATTTT.

The CDR3 DNA is TGCGCCAGCAGCTTACCGGGACTAGCGGGATCCTCCTACAATGAGCAGTTCTTC. Protein: CASSLPGLAGSSYNEQFF. The chain carries TRBV5-1 and TRBJ2-1, with 13 bases that match TRBD2. V lost 2 bases to trimming and J lost 0 bases; unmatched junction nucleotides: 5. The germline gives CDR1 SGHRS, CDR2 YFSETQ. This CDR3 is 18 amino acids long.

The chain employs TRBV9 and TRBJ2-7, with D perhaps matching TRBD1 (5 bases). CDR1 is SGDLS, CDR2 YYNGEE, per germline. Trimming removed 1 base at V and 6 bases at J, with 14 bases between. This CDR3 comprises 14 residues. The CDR3 loop reads CASSVKGVNGEQYF. In nucleotides, the CDR3 is TGTGCCAGCAGCGTAAAAGGGGTTAACGGCGAGCAGTACTTC.

This chain links TRBV14 with TRBJ2-5; a weak D match, TRBD1 (5 bases). The V end lost 5 bases, the J end lost 0 bases, and 19 bases lay between the germline ends. This CDR3 has 17 residues. Germline assignment: CDR1 SGHDN and CDR2 FVKESK. The CDR3 protein is CASSSAVGQPYQETQYF. CDR3 nucleotide sequence: TGTGCCAGCAGCTCCGCGGTGGGGCAGCCCTACCAAGAGACCCAGTACTTC.

The chain recombines TRBV4-2 with TRBJ2-7, with a weak D call TRBD2 (5 bases). The CDR3 covers 15 residues. V gave up 4 bases and J gave up 2 bases, with 15 bases separating them. Germline assignment: CDR1 LGHNA and CDR2 YNFKEQ. CDR3 bases: TGTGCCAGCAGCCCACGGGCTAGCCAAGCCTACGAGCAGTACTTC. This translates into CASSPRASQAYEQYF.

The CDR3 coding sequence is TGTGCCAGCAGATACGCCGGGACAGGGGTCCTATATGGCTACACCTTC. Residues: CASRYAGTGVLYGYTF. This chain links TRBV21-1 with TRBJ1-2; the table's D call, TRBD1, was not checked against the DNA. TRBV21-1 is a pseudogene segment. The CDR3 totals 16 residues.

The chain joins TRBV5-1 to TRBJ2-3; no clear D. The CDR3 sequence is 15 residues long. Germline V CDR1 and CDR2: SGHRS, YFSETQ. V was cut by 1 base and J by 0 bases, with 9 bases left in between. CDR3 in DNA: TGCGCCAGCAGCTTGCTCCGGGTTAGCACAGATACGCAGTATTTT. Protein product: CASSLLRVSTDTQYF. Drawing the rest from reference TRBV5-1 and TRBJ2-3, the complete variable domain is KAGVTQTPRYLIKTRGQQVTLSCSPISGHRSVSWYQQTPGQGLQFLFEYFSETQRNKGNFPGRFSGRQFSNSRSEMNVSTLELGDSALYLCASSLLRVSTDTQYFGPGTRLTVL.

Details on this clone: Within the sample, other DNA sequences also encode this same CDR3. The rearrangement uses TRBV9 and TRBJ2-1; D unresolved. Germline assignment: CDR1 SGDLS and CDR2 YYNGEE. Trimming cost V 1 base and J 1 base, with 6 bases left between them. The CDR3 length is 14 residues. The CDR3 loop is CASSVLPSYNEQFF. The DNA for the CDR3 is TGTGCCAGCAGCGTACTTCCTTCCTACAATGAGCAGTTCTTC. Using reference TRBV9 and TRBJ2-1 for the parts outside the CDR3, the full variable domain is DSGVTQTPKHLITATGQRVTLRCSPRSGDLSVYWYQQSLDQGLQFLIQYYNGEERAKGNILERFSAQQFPDLHSELNLSSLELGDSALYFCASSVLPSYNEQFFGPGTRLTVL.

This chain joins TRBV5-1 and TRBJ2-1, with TRBD2 matching over 9 bases. Germline lookup yields CDR1 SGHRS and CDR2 YFSETQ. The CDR3 loop spans 15 amino acids. V trimming: 1 base; J trimming: 8 bases; junction bases outside the gene matches: 7. CDR3 protein: CASSLLAGGPHEQFF. CDR3 coding DNA: TGCGCCAGCAGCTTGCTGGCGGGAGGGCCCCATGAGCAGTTCTTC.

This chain links TRBV10-3 with TRBJ2-1, with 8 nucleotides matching TRBD1. V was clipped by 6 bases and J by 7 bases; unmatched bases: 5. The CDR3 is 13 amino acids. Germline assignment: CDR1 ENHRY and CDR2 SYGVKD. The CDR3 loop is CAISGTGLNEQFF. In nucleotides, the CDR3 is TGTGCCATCAGCGGGACAGGCCTTAATGAGCAGTTCTTC.

The rearrangement joins TRBV3-1 (or the pseudogene TRBV3-2) to TRBJ2-4; 14 bases agree with TRBD2. Germline CDR1 reads LGHDT; CDR2 reads YNNKEL (reference sequence). The V segment lost 1 base and the J segment 5 bases; nucleotides outside the gene matches: 7. CDR3 length: 18 amino acids. DNA of the CDR3: TGTGCCAGCAGCCAAGCCAGGCGACTAGCGGGAGGGCAAAACATTCAGTACTTC. This codes for CASSQARRLAGGQNIQYF.

The CDR3 DNA reads as TGTGCCTGGGGTAGCGGGAGAGGATACAATGAGCAGTTCTTC. Encoded protein: CAWGSGRGYNEQFF. This chain links TRBV30 with TRBJ2-1, with TRBD2 identical over 9 bases. The CDR3 is 14 amino acids. Germline CDR1 reads GTSNPN; CDR2 reads SVGIG (reference sequence). V shed 5 bases, J shed 4 bases, and the junction held 6 bases outside the gene matches.

The V and J genes are TRBV6-5 and TRBJ1-3; 9 bases fit TRBD1. Unmatched junction bases numbered 4, after V lost 6 bases and J lost 4 bases. This CDR3 comprises 14 residues. Germline values: CDR1 MNHEY, CDR2 SVGAGI. CDR3 sequence reads: CASSRDRAGNTIYF. For the CDR3, the DNA is TGTGCCAGCAGCCGGGACAGGGCGGGAAACACCATATATTTT.

The rearrangement joins TRBV27 to TRBJ1-2; D is unclear. There are 14 residues in the CDR3. Deletions cut 5 bases from V and 5 bases from J, with 15 bases between. In germline, CDR1 is MNHEY, CDR2 SMNVEV (reference sequence). The CDR3 DNA reads as TGTGCCAGCAGTCCCCGTACGAGCGAGTATGGCTACACCTTC. Translating it yields CASSPRTSEYGYTF.

The V and J genes are TRBV7-8 and TRBJ2-1, with D possibly being TRBD2 (7 bases). CDR3 length: 17 residues. V was trimmed by 5 bases and J by 0 bases, leaving 17 bases between them. Germline V CDR1 and CDR2: SGHVS, FQNEAQ. The CDR3 coding sequence is TGTGCCAGCAGCCCCGGGGGGCGGGCTAGCTCCTACAATGAGCAGTTCTTC. Its translation: CASSPGGRASSYNEQFF.

This chain connects TRBV9 to TRBJ1-4; 11 nucleotides align to TRBD1. CDR1 SGDLS and CDR2 YYNGEE come from the germline V gene. The CDR3 runs to 17 residues. The junction had 8 bases not matched to a gene; V was cut back by 3 bases and J by 4 bases. CDR3 loop: CASSGGQGVRFNEKLFF. CDR3 DNA: TGTGCCAGCAGCGGGGGACAGGGGGTGAGATTTAATGAAAAACTGTTTTTT.

The rearrangement links TRBV6-1 to TRBJ2-7; 8 positions match TRBD2. The CDR3 is 14 residues long. The germline CDR1 and CDR2 sequences are MNHNS and SASEGT. Trimming removed 1 base from V and 2 bases from J; junction bases left unmatched: 1. The CDR3 protein is CASSEVLAAYEQYF. DNA for the CDR3: TGTGCCAGCAGTGAAGTACTAGCGGCCTACGAGCAGTACTTC.

V usage is TRBV7-3 and J usage is TRBJ2-1; no firm D call. Per the germline V gene, CDR1 is SGHTA and CDR2 is FQGTGA. Trimming took 1 base from V and 9 from J, leaving 16 bases between them. The CDR3 sequence is 15 residues long. The CDR3 loop is CASSLRAGFVGEQFF. The CDR3 region has the DNA TGTGCCAGCAGCTTAAGGGCCGGCTTCGTAGGTGAGCAGTTCTTC.

This chain connects TRBV7-2 to TRBJ2-5; 7 bases line up with TRBD2. The V gene's germline CDR1 is SGHTA and CDR2 FQGNSA. The CDR3 length is 16 residues. The junction had 9 bases not matched to a gene; V was cut back by 1 base and J by 4 bases. The chain's CDR3 is CASSLVAGVQSETQYF. The DNA of the CDR3 is TGTGCCAGCAGCTTAGTCGCGGGAGTGCAATCAGAGACCCAGTACTTC. The variable domain in full, completed from reference TRBV7-2 and TRBJ2-5, reads GAGVSQSPSNKVTEKGKDVELRCDPISGHTALYWYRQSLGQGLEFLIYFQGNSAPDKSGLPSDRFSAERTGGSVSTLTIQRTQQEDSAVYLCASSLVAGVQSETQYFGPGTRLLVL.

This chain links TRBV28 with TRBJ2-7; TRBD1 aligns across 7 bases. CDR3 size: 13 residues. The ends lost 4 bases at V and 4 bases at J; junction bases unmatched: 4. Per the germline V gene, CDR1 is MDHEN and CDR2 is SYDVKM. The CDR3 DNA reads TGTGCCAGCAGTTCAGGGGGAGAGTACGAGCAGTACTTC. It encodes CASSSGGEYEQYF.

This sequence joins TRBV20-1 and TRBJ2-7; D is perhaps TRBD1 (6 bases). Germline CDR1 reads DFQATT; CDR2 reads SNEGSKA (reference sequence). V dropped 5 bases and J dropped 3 bases, with 8 bases sitting between them. The CDR3 is made up of 11 amino acids. CDR3 sequence (DNA): TGCAGTGCTTGGGACAACTACGAGCAGTACTTC. Protein: CSAWDNYEQYF.